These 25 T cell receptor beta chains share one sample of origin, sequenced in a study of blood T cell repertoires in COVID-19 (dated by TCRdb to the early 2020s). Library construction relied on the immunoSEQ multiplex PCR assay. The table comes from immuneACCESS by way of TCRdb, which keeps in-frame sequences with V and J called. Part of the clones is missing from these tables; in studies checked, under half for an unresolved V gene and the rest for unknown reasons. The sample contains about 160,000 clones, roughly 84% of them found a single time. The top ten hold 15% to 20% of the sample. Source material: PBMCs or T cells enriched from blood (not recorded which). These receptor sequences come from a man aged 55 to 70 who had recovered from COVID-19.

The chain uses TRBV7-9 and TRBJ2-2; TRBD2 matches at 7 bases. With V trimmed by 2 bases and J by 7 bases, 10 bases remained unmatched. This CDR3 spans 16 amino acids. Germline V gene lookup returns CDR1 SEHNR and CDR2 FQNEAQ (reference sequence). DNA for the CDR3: TGTGCCAGCAGCTTATCTCCGGGACTATCAATCGGGGAGCTGTTTTTT. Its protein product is CASSLSPGLSIGELFF.

CDR3 loop: CASSTLGQGRGNQETQYF. CDR3 nucleotide sequence: TGTGCCAGTAGTACCCTGGGACAGGGAAGGGGAAACCAAGAGACCCAGTACTTC. The rearrangement links TRBV19 to TRBJ2-5; TRBD1 matches at 9 bases. J gave up 0 bases and V 4 bases, and 12 bases lay outside the gene matches. CDR3 length: 18 amino acids. Germline CDR1 reads LNHDA; CDR2 reads SQIVND (reference sequence). The full variable domain, rest sourced from reference TRBV19 and TRBJ2-5, is DGGITQSPKYLFRKEGQNVTLSCEQNLNHDAMYWYRQDPGQGLRLIYYSQIVNDFQKGDIAEGYSVSREKKESFPLTVTSAQKNPTAFYLCASSTLGQGRGNQETQYFGPGTRLLVL.

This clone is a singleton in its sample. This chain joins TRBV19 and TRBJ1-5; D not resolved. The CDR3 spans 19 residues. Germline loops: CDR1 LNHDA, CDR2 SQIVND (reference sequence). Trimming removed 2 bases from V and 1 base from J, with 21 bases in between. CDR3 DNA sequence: TGTGCCAGTAGTATACAAAGGTGGCGCCTAGGTATGAGCAATCAGCCCCAGCATTTT. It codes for CASSIQRWRLGMSNQPQHF.

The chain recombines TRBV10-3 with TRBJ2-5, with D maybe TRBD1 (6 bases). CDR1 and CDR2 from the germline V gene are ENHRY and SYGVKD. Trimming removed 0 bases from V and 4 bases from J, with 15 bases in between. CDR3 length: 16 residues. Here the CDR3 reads CAISESPGQSTETQYF. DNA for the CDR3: TGTGCCATCAGTGAGTCCCCCGGACAGAGCACAGAGACCCAGTACTTC.

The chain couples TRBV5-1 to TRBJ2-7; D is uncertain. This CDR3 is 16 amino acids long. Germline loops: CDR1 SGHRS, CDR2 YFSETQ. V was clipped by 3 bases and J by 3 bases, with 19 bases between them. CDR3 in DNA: TGCGCCAGCAGCTACCGCGGCGCGCCCCAAGACTACGAGCAGTACTTC. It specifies CASSYRGAPQDYEQYF.

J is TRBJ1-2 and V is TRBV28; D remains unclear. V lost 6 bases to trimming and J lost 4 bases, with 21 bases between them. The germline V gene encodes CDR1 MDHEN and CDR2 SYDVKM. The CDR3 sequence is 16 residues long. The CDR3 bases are TGTGCCAGCAGCCTAGCGGGGTCGGAACTCCCCTATGGCTACACCTTC. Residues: CASSLAGSELPYGYTF.

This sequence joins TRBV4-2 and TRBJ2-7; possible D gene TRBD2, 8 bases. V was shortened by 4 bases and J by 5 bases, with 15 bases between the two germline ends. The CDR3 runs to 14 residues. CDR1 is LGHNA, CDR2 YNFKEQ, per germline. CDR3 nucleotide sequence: TGTGCCAGCAGCCCCCGGGAGGGGGCCGACGAGCAGTACTTC. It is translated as CASSPREGADEQYF.

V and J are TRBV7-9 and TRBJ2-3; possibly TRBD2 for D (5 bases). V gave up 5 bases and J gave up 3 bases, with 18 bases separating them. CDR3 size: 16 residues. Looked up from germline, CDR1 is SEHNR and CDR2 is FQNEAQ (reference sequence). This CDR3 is CASSRRRLGATDTQYF. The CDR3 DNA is TGTGCCAGCAGCCGCAGGCGGCTGGGAGCAACAGATACGCAGTATTTT.

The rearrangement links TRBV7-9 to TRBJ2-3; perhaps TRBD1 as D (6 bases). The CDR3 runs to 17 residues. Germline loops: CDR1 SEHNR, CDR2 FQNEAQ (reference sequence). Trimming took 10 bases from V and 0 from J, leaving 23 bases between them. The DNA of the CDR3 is TGTGCCACAGCTCAAATCGTAGGCACAGGGAGCACAGATACGCAGTATTTT. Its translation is CATAQIVGTGSTDTQYF.

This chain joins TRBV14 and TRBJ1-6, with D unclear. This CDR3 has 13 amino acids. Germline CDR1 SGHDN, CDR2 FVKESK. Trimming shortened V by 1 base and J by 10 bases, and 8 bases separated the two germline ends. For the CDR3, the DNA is TGTGCCAGCAGCCAAGGCAGAGGCTCACCCCTCCACTTT. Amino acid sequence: CASSQGRGSPLHF.

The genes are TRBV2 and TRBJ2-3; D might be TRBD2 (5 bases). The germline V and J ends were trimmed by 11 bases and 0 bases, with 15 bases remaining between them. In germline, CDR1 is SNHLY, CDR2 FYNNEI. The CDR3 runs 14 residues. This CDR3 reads CASWRYGSTDTQYF. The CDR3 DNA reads TGTGCCTCCTGGAGGTACGGGAGCACAGATACGCAGTATTTT.

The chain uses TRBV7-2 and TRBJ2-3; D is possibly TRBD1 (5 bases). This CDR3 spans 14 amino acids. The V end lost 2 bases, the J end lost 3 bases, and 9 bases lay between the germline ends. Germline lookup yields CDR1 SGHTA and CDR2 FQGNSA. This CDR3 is CASSLSKGTDTQYF. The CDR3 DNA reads TGTGCCAGCAGCTTATCCAAGGGGACAGATACGCAGTATTTT.

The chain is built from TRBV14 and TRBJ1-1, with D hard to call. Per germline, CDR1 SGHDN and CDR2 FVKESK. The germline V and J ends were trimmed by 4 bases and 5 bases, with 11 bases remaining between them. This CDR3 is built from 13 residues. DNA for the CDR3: TGTGCCAGCAGCCGCCTGTATCGGACTGAAGCTTTCTTT. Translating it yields CASSRLYRTEAFF. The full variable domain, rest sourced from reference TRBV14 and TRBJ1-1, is EAGVTQFPSHSVIEKGQTVTLRCDPISGHDNLYWYRRVMGKEIKFLLHFVKESKQDESGMPNNRFLAERTGGTYSTLKVQPAELEDSGVYFCASSRLYRTEAFFGQGTRLTVV.

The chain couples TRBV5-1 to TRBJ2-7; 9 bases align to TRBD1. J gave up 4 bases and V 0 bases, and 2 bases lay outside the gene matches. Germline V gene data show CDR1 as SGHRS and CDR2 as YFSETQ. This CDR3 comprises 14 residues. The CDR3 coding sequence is TGCGCCAGCAGCTTGGGGGACAGGGAATACGAGCAGTACTTC. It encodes CASSLGDREYEQYF. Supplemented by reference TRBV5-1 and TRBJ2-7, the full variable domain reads KAGVTQTPRYLIKTRGQQVTLSCSPISGHRSVSWYQQTPGQGLQFLFEYFSETQRNKGNFPGRFSGRQFSNSRSEMNVSTLELGDSALYLCASSLGDREYEQYFGPGTRLTVT.

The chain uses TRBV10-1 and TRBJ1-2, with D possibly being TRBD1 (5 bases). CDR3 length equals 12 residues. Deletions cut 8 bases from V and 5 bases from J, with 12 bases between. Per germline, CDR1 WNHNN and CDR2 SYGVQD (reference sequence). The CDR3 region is CASPDSLYGYTF. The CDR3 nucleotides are TGCGCCAGCCCTGACAGCTTATATGGCTACACCTTC.

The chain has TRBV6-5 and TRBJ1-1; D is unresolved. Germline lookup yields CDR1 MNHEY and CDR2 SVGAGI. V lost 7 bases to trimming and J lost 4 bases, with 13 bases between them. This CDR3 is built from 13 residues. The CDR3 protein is CASKYRAGTEAFF. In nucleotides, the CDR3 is TGTGCCAGCAAGTACAGAGCGGGCACTGAAGCTTTCTTT.

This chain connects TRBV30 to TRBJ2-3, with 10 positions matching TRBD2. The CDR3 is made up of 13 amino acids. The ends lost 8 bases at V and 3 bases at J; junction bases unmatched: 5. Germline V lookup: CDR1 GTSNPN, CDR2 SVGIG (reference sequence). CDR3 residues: CAQAGGVTDTQYF. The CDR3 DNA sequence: TGTGCCCAAGCGGGGGGGGTTACAGATACGCAGTATTTT.

The CDR3 nucleotides are TGTGCCAGCAGCCGGGACAGGGCTTACGAGCAGTACTTC. Translated, it gives CASSRDRAYEQYF. The chain recombines TRBV6-5 with TRBJ2-7, with 9 bases identical to TRBD1. This CDR3 has 13 residues. Unmatched junction bases numbered 4, after V lost 6 bases and J lost 4 bases. Germline CDR1 reads MNHEY; CDR2 reads SVGAGI.

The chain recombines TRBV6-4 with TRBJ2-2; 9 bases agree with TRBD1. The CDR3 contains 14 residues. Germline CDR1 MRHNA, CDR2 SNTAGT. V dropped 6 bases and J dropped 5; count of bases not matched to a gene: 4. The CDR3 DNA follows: TGTGCCAGCAGCCGGGACAGGGAGACCGGGGAGCTGTTTTTT. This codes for CASSRDRETGELFF.

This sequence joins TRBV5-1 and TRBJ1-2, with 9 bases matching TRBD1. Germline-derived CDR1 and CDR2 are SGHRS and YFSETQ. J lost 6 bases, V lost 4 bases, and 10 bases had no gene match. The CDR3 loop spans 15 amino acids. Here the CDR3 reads CASSRGQGGLDGYTF. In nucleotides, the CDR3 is TGCGCCAGCAGCCGGGGACAGGGCGGCTTGGATGGCTACACCTTC.

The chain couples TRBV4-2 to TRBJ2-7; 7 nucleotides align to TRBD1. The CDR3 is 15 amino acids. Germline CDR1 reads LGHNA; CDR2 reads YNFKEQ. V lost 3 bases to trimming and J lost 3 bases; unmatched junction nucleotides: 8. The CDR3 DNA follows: TGTGCCAGCAGCCAGAACAGGGGTGGTAGCTACGAGCAGTACTTC. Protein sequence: CASSQNRGGSYEQYF.

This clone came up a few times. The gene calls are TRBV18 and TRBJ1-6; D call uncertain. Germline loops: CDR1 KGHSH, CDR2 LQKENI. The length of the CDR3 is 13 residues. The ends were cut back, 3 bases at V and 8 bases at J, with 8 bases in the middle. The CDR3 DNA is TGTGCCAGCTCACCCGCGGTGGATTCACCCCTCCACTTT. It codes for CASSPAVDSPLHF. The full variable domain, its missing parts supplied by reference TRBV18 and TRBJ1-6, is NAGVMQNPRHLVRRRGQEARLRCSPMKGHSHVYWYRQLPEEGLKFMVYLQKENIIDESGMPKERFSAEFPKEGPSILRIQQVVRGDSAAYFCASSPAVDSPLHFGNGTRLTVT.

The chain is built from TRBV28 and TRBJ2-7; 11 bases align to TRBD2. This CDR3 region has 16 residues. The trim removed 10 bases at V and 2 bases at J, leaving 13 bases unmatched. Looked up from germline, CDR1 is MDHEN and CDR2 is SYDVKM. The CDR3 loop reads CATDIGLAGYPYEQYF. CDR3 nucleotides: TGTGCCACCGATATAGGACTAGCGGGTTACCCCTACGAGCAGTACTTC. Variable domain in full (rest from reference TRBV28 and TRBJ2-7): DVKVTQSSRYLVKRTGEKVFLECVQDMDHENMFWYRQDPGLGLRLIYFSYDVKMKEKGDIPEGYSVSREKKERFSLILESASTNQTSMYLCATDIGLAGYPYEQYFGPGTRLTVT.

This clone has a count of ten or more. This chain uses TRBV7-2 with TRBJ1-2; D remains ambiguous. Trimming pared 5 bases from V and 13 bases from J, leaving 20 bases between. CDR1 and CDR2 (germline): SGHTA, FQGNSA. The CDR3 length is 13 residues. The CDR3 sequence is CASSRRSIEERTF. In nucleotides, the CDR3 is TGTGCCAGCAGCCGAAGGTCCATTGAGGAGCGCACCTTC.

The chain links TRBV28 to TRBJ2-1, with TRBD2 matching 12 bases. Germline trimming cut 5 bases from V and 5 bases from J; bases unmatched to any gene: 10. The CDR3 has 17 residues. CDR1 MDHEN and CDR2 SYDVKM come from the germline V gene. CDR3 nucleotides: TGTGCCAGCAGTCCTAGCGGGAGGGCCGGCCGCGACAATGAGCAGTTCTTC. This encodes CASSPSGRAGRDNEQFF. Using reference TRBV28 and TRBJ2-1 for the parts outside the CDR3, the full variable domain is DVKVTQSSRYLVKRTGEKVFLECVQDMDHENMFWYRQDPGLGLRLIYFSYDVKMKEKGDIPEGYSVSREKKERFSLILESASTNQTSMYLCASSPSGRAGRDNEQFFGPGTRLTVL.